The 13 T cell receptor beta chains below were found in one sample sequenced in a study of shared clonotypes between healthy human individuals. TCRdb keeps only in-frame clones here, not all; method: immunoSEQ multiplex PCR. The sample shows 730,000 or so clones, around 72% of them seen only once. What was sequenced was memory CD4+ T cells sorted from blood. Subset noted: CD45RA-negative fraction. These receptors all stem from a woman in her 30s in good health.

The V call is TRBV27, the J call TRBJ2-1; D is tentatively TRBD1 or TRBD2 (5 bases each). V lost 6 bases to trimming and J lost 9 bases, with 6 bases between them. CDR1 and CDR2 (germline): MNHEY, SMNVEV (reference sequence). This CDR3 region has 10 residues. The DNA for the CDR3 is TGTGCCAGCAGGGGGGTTGAGCAGTTCTTC. This sequence encodes CASRGVEQFF.

The chain links TRBV27 to TRBJ2-5; the D call may be TRBD1 or TRBD2 (5 bases each). Germline lookup yields CDR1 MNHEY and CDR2 SMNVEV (reference sequence). V lost 5 bases, J lost 8 bases, and 18 bases lay in between. This CDR3 region has 14 residues. CDR3 bases: TGTGCCAGCAGTGTGGGGGACCGCGCGGGTACCCAGTACTTC. Its translation: CASSVGDRAGTQYF.

The J gene is TRBJ1-2, the V gene TRBV5-4; tentatively, D is TRBD1 (5 bases). CDR1 is SGHNT, CDR2 YYREEE, per germline (reference sequence). V was trimmed by 5 bases and J by 0 bases, leaving 11 bases between them. The CDR3 loop spans 14 amino acids. The DNA of the CDR3 is TGTGCCAGCAGAGCCCAGGGTACTAACTATGGCTACACCTTC. Its translation is CASRAQGTNYGYTF.

This chain links TRBV28 with TRBJ1-5; D is perhaps TRBD1 (6 bases). Germline loops: CDR1 MDHEN, CDR2 SYDVKM. Trimming took 9 bases from V and 3 from J, leaving 15 bases between them. The length of the CDR3 is 14 residues. This CDR3 is CASRQQGNNQPQHF. CDR3 sequence (DNA): TGTGCCAGTCGACAACAGGGTAACAATCAGCCCCAGCATTTT.

J is TRBJ1-5 and V is TRBV6-5; 7 bases line up with TRBD1. This CDR3 has 13 amino acids. V lost 7 bases and J lost 6; bases outside the gene matches: 6. CDR1 and CDR2 from the germline V gene are MNHEY and SVGAGI. CDR3 amino acids: CASIGQAGQPQHF. The CDR3 DNA is TGTGCCAGCATCGGACAGGCCGGTCAGCCCCAGCATTTT.

V usage is TRBV5-8 and J usage is TRBJ1-5; D is possibly TRBD1 (5 bases). CDR1 and CDR2 from the germline V gene are SGHTS and YDEGEE. This CDR3 has 13 residues. V was pared by 1 base and J by 9 bases, with 11 bases between. The CDR3, as DNA: TGTGCCAGCAGCTTGAGCCAGGGCCCGCCCCAGCATTTT. This translates into CASSLSQGPPQHF.

This sequence joins TRBV19 and TRBJ2-1, with 8 nucleotides matching TRBD2. CDR1 is LNHDA and CDR2 is SQIVND in the germline V gene (reference sequence). The CDR3 contains 14 residues. Trimming took 4 bases from V and 6 from J; bases not matched to a gene: 5. This CDR3 reads CASSRGLGPNEQFF. For the CDR3, the DNA is TGTGCCAGTAGTAGGGGACTAGGTCCCAATGAGCAGTTCTTC.

The chain uses TRBV30 and TRBJ1-3; D is unresolved. Trimming pared 1 base from V and 3 bases from J, leaving 10 bases between. The germline CDR1 and CDR2 sequences are GTSNPN and SVGIG (reference sequence). There are 14 residues in the CDR3. In DNA, the CDR3 is TGTGCCTGGAGTGCATCGGCAGGTGGAAACACCATATATTTT. Protein: CAWSASAGGNTIYF.

The rearrangement uses TRBV5-1 and TRBJ2-2; D might be TRBD2 (5 bases). Germline CDR1 reads SGHRS; CDR2 reads YFSETQ. This CDR3 comprises 15 residues. V lost 0 bases and J 3 bases, leaving 9 bases between the germline ends. Here the CDR3 DNA reads TGCGCCAGCAGCTTGGGAATCGGGGACACCGGGGAGCTGTTTTTT. It yields the protein CASSLGIGDTGELFF.

This clone has only one observation. This sequence joins TRBV6-5 and TRBJ2-7; D gene ambiguous. CDR3 size: 11 residues. Trimming removed 1 base at V and 4 bases at J, with 2 bases between. Germline V gives CDR1 MNHEY, CDR2 SVGAGI. The CDR3 DNA is TGTGCCAGCAGTTACTATTACGAGCAGTACTTC. Translating it yields CASSYYYEQYF.

This clone was observed once. This chain joins TRBV28 and TRBJ2-3, with D perhaps matching TRBD1 or TRBD2 (5 bases each). With 7 bases removed from V and 4 bases from J, the gap between germline ends came to 21 bases. The CDR3 is 16 residues long. In germline, CDR1 is MDHEN, CDR2 SYDVKM. CDR3 DNA sequence: TGTGCCAGCAATTACGAATACGGGGTGGGGGCAGATACGCAGTATTTT. Translation gives CASNYEYGVGADTQYF.

The rearrangement uses TRBV28 and TRBJ2-6; D may be TRBD1 or TRBD2 (5 bases each). Germline V CDR1 and CDR2: MDHEN, SYDVKM. The CDR3 consists of 16 residues. Trimming pared 2 bases from V and 0 bases from J, leaving 8 bases between. The chain's CDR3 is CASSLGGTSGANVLTF. The DNA for the CDR3 is TGTGCCAGCAGTTTAGGGGGTACCTCTGGGGCCAACGTCCTGACTTTC.

The chain carries TRBV6-5 and TRBJ2-7; TRBD1 matches 8 bases. Germline V gene sequence: CDR1 MNHEY, CDR2 SVGAGI. The CDR3 is made up of 12 amino acids. J lost 5 bases, V lost 9 bases, and 6 bases had no gene match. DNA for the CDR3: TGTGCCAGTAGACAGGGGTTCAACGAGCAGTACTTC. Protein sequence: CASRQGFNEQYF.